This is a list of T cell receptor beta chains from one sample in a study of vaccination effects on CD4 cells after COVID-19. Using immunoSEQ multiplex PCR, the repertoire was profiled, and TCRdb retains in-frame clones only, with some absent. The sample yields nearly 30,000 clones, about 74% seen once. These TCRs are of unknown antigen specificity. Sequenced here: CD4+ T cells from PBMCs cultured with HCoV-OC43 spike peptides, sampled after COVID-19 vaccination. These receptors originate from a human donor who received a COVID-19 vaccine. CDR3s include the opening cysteine and the closing phenylalanine or tryptophan. The D gene is left open where the match is weak. Expanded clones are given a class, and other clones once, few, many or no size at all.

>TRBJ2-7|14|.|TRBV24-1|TRBD1
TGTGCCACCAGGCCGGGACAGGGACCTGGGGAGCAGTACTTC
CATRPGQGPGEQYF
>TRBJ2-5|14|.|TRBV5-1|.
TGCGCCAACCGGGCCCTCGAAGGGCAGGAGACCCAGTACTTC
CANRALEGQETQYF
>TRBJ1-2|15|few|TRBV5-4|.
TGTGCCAGCAGCTTGGCCGGGACCAGGGTCGGTGGCTACACCTTC
CASSLAGTRVGGYTF
>TRBJ2-3|16|.|TRBV11-3|TRBD2
TGTGCCAGCAGCTTAGAACCGGGACTAGCATTAGATACGCAGTATTTT
CASSLEPGLALDTQYF
>TRBJ2-7|14|.|TRBV5-1|.
TGCGCCAGCAGCTTGGAAGGGGAATCCTACGAGCAGTACTTC
CASSLEGESYEQYF
>TRBJ2-7|14|.|TRBV3-1/TRBV3-2|.
TGTGCCAGCAGCCAAGACCGCAGGGCCTACGAGCAGTACTTC
CASSQDRRAYEQYF
>TRBJ1-1|14|.|TRBV11-2|.
TGTGCCAGCAGCTTCGGGATCATGAACACTGAAGCTTTCTTT
CASSFGIMNTEAFF
>TRBJ1-1|14|.|TRBV3-1/TRBV3-2|TRBD1
TGTGCCAGCAGCCAAAGGCAGGGGGCCGCTGAAGCTTTCTTT
CASSQRQGAAEAFF
>TRBJ1-5|16|few|TRBV15|.
TGTGCCACCAGCAGAGATTTGGGTCGGCGGTATCAGCCCCAGCATTTT
CATSRDLGRRYQPQHF
>TRBJ2-2|16|.|TRBV12-5|TRBD2
TGTGCTAGTGGTCAGTTAGCGGGAGGCAACACCGGGGAGCTGTTTTTT
CASGQLAGGNTGELFF
>TRBJ1-2|14|once|TRBV19|.
TGTGCCAGTACCGCCGGGACGACTACTATTCGCTACACCTTC
CASTAGTTTIRYTF
>TRBJ1-1|12|.|TRBV12-3/TRBV12-4|.
TGTGCCAGCAGTTTCCGAGGCACTGAAGCTTTCTTT
CASSFRGTEAFF
>TRBJ2-6|16|.|TRBV15|.
TGTGCCACCAGCAGAGCTATTGGCTCTGGGGCCAACGTCCTGACTTTC
CATSRAIGSGANVLTF
>TRBJ2-3|15|.|TRBV27|.
TGTGCCAGCAGTCGCACACCTCTTAGCACAGATACGCAGTATTTT
CASSRTPLSTDTQYF
>TRBJ2-5|19|.|TRBV23-1|.
TGCGCCAGCAGTCAATCGGGCCGATTTCCCTCAAATTCCCAAGAGACCCAGTACTTC
CASSQSGRFPSNSQETQYF
>TRBJ1-6|14|.|TRBV18|TRBD1
TGTGCCAGCTCACCCGGGACAGCGAATTCACCCCTCCACTTT
CASSPGTANSPLHF
>TRBJ2-5|16|few|TRBV5-6|.
TGTGCCAGCAGCTTATTTAGAAGGGGCTACCAAGAGACCCAGTACTTC
CASSLFRRGYQETQYF
>TRBJ1-3|13|.|TRBV12-5|.
TGTGCTAGTGGTCTCAGTTCTGGAAACACCATATATTTT
CASGLSSGNTIYF
>TRBJ1-2|16|.|TRBV19|TRBD1
TGTGCCAGTAGTATCCTAACCCCTAGGACAGGAAGTGGCTACACCTTC
CASSILTPRTGSGYTF
>TRBJ2-3|14|.|TRBV6-2/TRBV6-3|TRBD2
TGTGCCAGCAGTAGCGGGAGGGCCACAGATACGCAGTATTTT
CASSSGRATDTQYF
>TRBJ2-7|18|.|TRBV5-6|TRBD2
TGTGCCAGCAGCTCCCACCGGGGACTAGCGGCAGTCAAGGGTGAGCAGTACTTC
CASSSHRGLAAVKGEQYF
>TRBJ1-5|14|few|TRBV28|.
TGTGCCAGCAGTTTAGGAGTGGGGGGTCAGCCCCAGCATTTT
CASSLGVGGQPQHF
>TRBJ2-7|15|.|TRBV6-5|.
TGTGCCAGCAGTTACTCCGCAGGGTCCCCCTACGAGCAGTACTTC
CASSYSAGSPYEQYF
>TRBJ1-2|11|.|TRBV6-5|.
TGTGCCAGCAACGCGGCGGGTGGCTACACCTTC
CASNAAGGYTF
>TRBJ2-7|12|.|TRBV29-1|.
TGCAGCGCTCCACAGGCTACCTACGAGCAGTACTTC
CSAPQATYEQYF
>TRBJ1-5|16|.|TRBV3-1/TRBV3-2|TRBD1
TGTGCCAGCAGCCAAGGGACAGGGGTGGGCAATCAGCCCCAGCATTTT
CASSQGTGVGNQPQHF
>TRBJ2-5|13|.|TRBV12-3/TRBV12-4|.
TGTGCCAGCAGCCGCAGGGGATCAGAGACCCAGTACTTC
CASSRRGSETQYF
>TRBJ1-5|15|medium-sized|TRBV2|.
TGTGCCAGCAGTGGGCTTGGGGCCTCCAATCAGCCCCAGCATTTT
CASSGLGASNQPQHF
>TRBJ1-4|14|once|TRBV5-1|TRBD1
TGCGCCAGCAGCGGGGGACAGTCTAATGAAAAACTGTTTTTT
CASSGGQSNEKLFF
>TRBJ1-3|13|.|TRBV12-3/TRBV12-4|.
TGTGCCAGCAGTTTAGCCCCTGGAAACACCATATATTTT
CASSLAPGNTIYF
>TRBJ1-2|14|.|TRBV7-9|.
TGTGCCAGCAGCTTAGCGACGCTCAACTATGGCTACACCTTC
CASSLATLNYGYTF
>TRBJ2-2|17|.|TRBV5-6|TRBD2
TGTGCCAGCAGCTCACTAGGACTAGCGGGAGGGCCCGGGGAGCTGTTTTTT
CASSSLGLAGGPGELFF
>TRBJ2-5|17|once|TRBV21-1|.
TGTGCCAGCAGCAAACAGCACCGGGTACTTATGGGGGAGACCCAGTACTTC
CASSKQHRVLMGETQYF
>TRBJ2-5|15|.|TRBV18|TRBD1
TGTGCCAGCTCACCAGGGACAGGGGTTCAAGAGACCCAGTACTTC
CASSPGTGVQETQYF
>TRBJ1-2|20|.|TRBV27|.
TGTGCCAGCAGTTTATTTGGTGGACAGTTTTTAAGGACTTTTAACTATGGCTACACCTTC
CASSLFGGQFLRTFNYGYTF
>TRBJ1-6|15|.|TRBV6-5|.
TGTGCCAGCAGTTCGACCCAGGGATCTAATTCACCCCTCCACTTT
CASSSTQGSNSPLHF
>TRBJ1-3|13|.|TRBV10-3|.
TGTGCCATCAGAGACAGCTCTGGAAACACCATATATTTT
CAIRDSSGNTIYF
>TRBJ1-1|13|.|TRBV6-4|.
TGTGCCAGCAGTGCAGAGGAGAACACTGAAGCTTTCTTT
CASSAEENTEAFF
>TRBJ2-7|14|.|TRBV6-5|.
TGTGCCAGCAGTACCCGACAGGGAGGTGGCGAGCAGTACTTC
CASSTRQGGGEQYF